Below, 17 T cell receptor beta chains from the same sample are listed, as sequenced in a study of T cells in Graves' hyperthyroidism and ophthalmopathy. RNA transcripts were the template for amplifying TCR beta CDR3 regions. Initially, a first-round RT-PCR of the TCR CDR3 employed the HTBI primer set. TCRdb reanalysed the multiplex PCR reads using MiXCR and keeps one entry per CDR3 protein. The sample shows a few hundred thousand distinct CDR3 sequences, just over 45% of them seen only once. Sequenced material: peripheral blood or thyroid tissue (not recorded which). The receptors were gathered from a young woman with Graves' hyperthyroidism.

V gene TRBV20-1 combines with J gene TRBJ2-6; TRBD1 agrees at 7 bases. V was clipped by 4 bases and J by 1 base; unmatched bases: 4. Germline V gene lookup returns CDR1 DFQATT and CDR2 SNEGSKA (reference sequence). This CDR3 is 15 amino acids long. CDR3 nucleotide sequence: TGCAGTGCTACGCAGGGGGATTCTGGGGCCAACGTCCTGACTTTC. It specifies CSATQGDSGANVLTF.

The CDR3 sequence is CASSPSGRNQPQHF. Here the CDR3 DNA reads TGTGCCAGCAGCCCTAGCGGGAGAAATCAGCCCCAGCATTTT. This sequence joins TRBV11-1 and TRBJ1-5; D unclear. The germline V gene encodes CDR1 SGHAT and CDR2 FQDESV (reference sequence). This CDR3 has 14 amino acids. V shed 5 bases and J shed 4 bases, with 12 bases lying between them.

CDR3 coding DNA: TGTGCCAGCAGCTTAGAACTAGGGGGAGAGACCCAGTACTTC. It specifies CASSLELGGETQYF. The rearrangement joins TRBV7-9 to TRBJ2-5, with a possible D match to TRBD1 (6 bases). Trimming left V 1 base short and J 4 bases short, with 10 bases between. The CDR3 length is 14 residues. From germline, CDR1 is SEHNR and CDR2 FQNEAQ (reference sequence).

This clonotype was counted a few times. The chain employs TRBV3-1 and TRBJ2-7; 8 positions match TRBD2. The CDR3 contains 17 residues. The V gene's germline CDR1 is LGHDT and CDR2 YNNKEL (reference sequence). Losses at the gene ends were 2 bases for V and 3 bases for J; bases not matched to a gene: 12. This chain's CDR3 is CASSQLAHGGRNYEQYF. CDR3 coding DNA: TGTGCCAGCAGCCAACTCGCTCATGGCGGGAGGAACTACGAGCAGTACTTC.

V and J are TRBV2 and TRBJ1-1; D call uncertain. The V gene's germline CDR1 is SNHLY and CDR2 FYNNEI. The length of the CDR3 is 12 residues. Trimming removed 8 bases at V and 1 base at J, with 8 bases between. The CDR3 loop reads CASGSENTEAFF. The CDR3 DNA follows: TGTGCCAGCGGCAGCGAGAACACTGAAGCTTTCTTT.

V gene TRBV20-1 combines with J gene TRBJ2-5; D not certain. The CDR3 length is 11 residues. The germline CDR1 and CDR2 sequences are DFQATT and SNEGSKA (reference sequence). V was shortened by 6 bases and J by 2 bases, with 7 bases between the two germline ends. In DNA form, the CDR3 reads TGCAGTGCGACGCCGCAAGAGACCCAGTACTTC. It codes for CSATPQETQYF.

Regarding this clonotype: The junction and the germline gene differ at one end; a read error may be behind it. The chain is built from TRBV5-5 and TRBJ1-4; D unclear. This CDR3 spans 16 amino acids. Germline assignment: CDR1 SGHKS and CDR2 YYEKEE (reference sequence). CDR3 amino acids: CAGSSPPLVGNEKLFF. The CDR3 DNA follows: TGTGCCGGCAGCTCGCCTCCCCTGGTGGGCAATGAAAAACTGTTTTTT.

CDR3 sequence: CSVSGTRDEQYF. The CDR3 coding sequence is TGCAGCGTGAGTGGGACTAGGGACGAGCAGTACTTC. This chain links TRBV29-1 with TRBJ2-7; 8 bases line up with TRBD2. Trimming at V came to 6 bases and at J to 5 bases, leaving 6 bases not matched to a gene. CDR1 is SQVTM, CDR2 ANQGSEA, per germline. This CDR3 region has 12 residues.

V usage is TRBV7-2 and J usage is TRBJ2-5; 13 nucleotides agree with TRBD2. The V segment lost 10 bases and the J segment 5 bases; nucleotides outside the gene matches: 7. Per germline, CDR1 SGHTA and CDR2 FQGNSA. The CDR3 loop spans 14 amino acids. CDR3 coding DNA: TGTGCCATCGGACTAGCGGGAGCCGGGGAGACCCAGTACTTC. Amino acid sequence: CAIGLAGAGETQYF.

This clonotype was counted at least ten times. A read error may produce the germline difference seen at one junction end. The genes are TRBV3-1 and TRBJ2-7; 11 bases are a match to TRBD2. This CDR3 region has 12 residues. CDR1 LGHDT and CDR2 YNNKEL come from the germline V gene (reference sequence). The CDR3 is CASSLGLAGSHF. The CDR3 region has the DNA TGTGCCAGCAGCCTCGGACTAGCGGGCTCCCATTTC.

This clonotype was seen ten or more times. The rearrangement uses TRBV3-1 and TRBJ1-1, with D unresolved. Germline CDR1 and CDR2: LGHDT and YNNKEL (reference sequence). V was pared by 4 bases and J by 3 bases, with 9 bases between. This CDR3 spans 13 amino acids. The CDR3 region has the DNA TGTGCCAGCAGCCGAAGAAGGGACACTGAAGCTTTCTTT. Its translation is CASSRRRDTEAFF.

The CDR3 DNA sequence: TGTGCCAGTAGTGATTCCGGGACAGAAGCCGGGGAGCTGTTTTTT. Protein product: CASSDSGTEAGELFF. The V call is TRBV19, the J call TRBJ2-2; 7 bases agree with TRBD1. CDR1 is LNHDA and CDR2 is SQIVND in the germline V gene (reference sequence). The CDR3 runs 15 residues. The V and J ends lost 5 bases and 6 bases, in that order; junction bases with no gene match: 9.

This clonotype was found many times. DNA of the CDR3: TGTGCCAGCAGCTTGTCGGTAAGGGGCACCACTGAAGCTTTCTTT. This codes for CASSLSVRGTTEAFF. The rearrangement uses TRBV7-2 and TRBJ1-1; D is perhaps TRBD1 (5 bases). The CDR3 runs to 15 residues. V lost 3 bases, J lost 4 bases, and 15 bases lay in between. Germline lookup yields CDR1 SGHTA and CDR2 FQGNSA.

The rearrangement uses TRBV10-3 and TRBJ1-2, with a weak D call TRBD1 (5 bases). The CDR3 loop spans 10 amino acids. V lost 4 bases and J 11 bases, leaving 8 bases between the germline ends. CDR1 is ENHRY, CDR2 SYGVKD, per germline. This CDR3 is CAISGDGYTF. CDR3 nucleotide sequence: TGTGCCATCAGTGGGGACGGTTACACCTTC.

This clonotype was observed at least ten times. The rearrangement links TRBV10-3 to TRBJ1-4, with D unclear. The CDR3 totals 14 residues. The germline V gene has CDR1 ENHRY and CDR2 SYGVKD. Trimming cost V 0 bases and J 0 bases, with 2 bases left between them. CDR3 amino acids: CAISESATNEKLFF. The DNA for the CDR3 is TGTGCCATCAGTGAGTCAGCAACTAATGAAAAACTGTTTTTT.

The chain links TRBV10-3 to TRBJ2-5, with 10 bases lining up with TRBD1. This CDR3 contains 12 residues. J gave up 10 bases and V 5 bases, and 4 bases lay outside the gene matches. Germline CDR1 ENHRY, CDR2 SYGVKD. The CDR3 region is CAISKRTGGQYF. As DNA, the CDR3 is TGTGCCATCAGTAAGCGGACAGGGGGCCAGTACTTC.

This rearrangement joins TRBV11-2 to TRBJ2-2, with D unclear. Germline V gene sequence: CDR1 SGHAT, CDR2 FQNNGV. V dropped 10 bases and J dropped 6 bases, with 9 bases sitting between them. This CDR3 region has 11 residues. CDR3 nucleotide sequence: TGTGCCACGGGCGTGTCCGGGGAGCTGTTTTTT. Its translation: CATGVSGELFF.